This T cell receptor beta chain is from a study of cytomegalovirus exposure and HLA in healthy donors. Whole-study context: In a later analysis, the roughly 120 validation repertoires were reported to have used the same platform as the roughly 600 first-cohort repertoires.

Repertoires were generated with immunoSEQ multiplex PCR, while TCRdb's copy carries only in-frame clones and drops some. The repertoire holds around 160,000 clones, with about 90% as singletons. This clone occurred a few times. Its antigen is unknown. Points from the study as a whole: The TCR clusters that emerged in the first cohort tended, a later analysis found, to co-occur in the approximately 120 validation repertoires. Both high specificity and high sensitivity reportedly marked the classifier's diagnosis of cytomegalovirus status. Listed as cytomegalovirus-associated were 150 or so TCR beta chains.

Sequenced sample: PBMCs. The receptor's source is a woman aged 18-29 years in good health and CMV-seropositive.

The CDR3 sequence: CASSQSAVTDTQYF. The CDR3, as DNA: TGTGCCAGCAGCCAATCGGCAGTCACAGATACGCAGTATTTT. The genes are TRBV16 and TRBJ2-3; D is ambiguous. CDR1 KGHSY and CDR2 FQNENV come from the germline V gene. Trimming stripped 0 bases from V and 2 bases from J, with 6 bases between. This CDR3 contains 14 residues.